This note documents a single T cell receptor (beta chain) sequence. These data originate in a study of molecular identifiers for immune sequencing clone quantification. Via MiXCR, TCRdb re-called the PCR reads, giving one row per CDR3 protein. The sample gives 460,000 or so distinct CDR3 sequences, approximately 25% of which show up once; about 0.75% is in the top ten. The CDR3 runs to 16 residues. The V end was cut by 6 bases, the J end by 3 bases, with 18 bases between. The germline gives CDR1 MNHEY, CDR2 SVGAGI. The TCR originated in a human donor in good health. Some libraries in this study had Jurkat cell RNA spiked in. This sequence joins TRBV6-5 and TRBJ1-3, with D perhaps matching TRBD1 (6 bases). Sequencing was carried out using naive CD8+ T cells from blood, with Jurkat cell RNA spiked in. Subset given: FACS-sorted CD8+CD4-CCR7+CD45RA+ naive T cells. As DNA, the CDR3 is TGTGCCAGCAGCGAGGACAGACAAGTAAATGGAAACACCATATATTTT. It is translated as CASSEDRQVNGNTIYF.